This T cell receptor beta chain is from a study of CD8 T cells in ankylosing spondylitis (dated by TCRdb to 2015 to 2018). General notes on the study: The study set out to find disease-linked TCR variants by profiling T cell receptor beta repertoires in ankylosing spondylitis patients and healthy donors. In total, the full study cohort was made up of some 100 healthy donors and some 26 ankylosing spondylitis patients. Peripheral blood was sampled, and synovial fluid was also collected from ankylosing spondylitis patients. Findings and caveats that apply to the study as a whole: The disease-linked clones were reported as significantly enriched in matched synovial fluid samples from ankylosing spondylitis patients. In peripheral blood, the disease-linked clones were found at relatively low frequencies and had a CD8+ phenotype. Blood from ankylosing spondylitis patients appeared to be characterized by a TCR beta motif made up of fewer than ten highly homologous amino acid variants. Some motif variants were previously reported in synovial fluid and blood of reactive arthritis patients, suggesting common disease-initiation mechanisms.

For this clonotype: No cognate antigen has been identified for it. Per-base qualities were not stored, and no clone one base away is much larger.

This sample was sequenced with an Illumina HiSeq 2500. TCR beta libraries were prepared by quantitative 5'-RACE with molecular barcodes. In the authors' own workflow: To identify disease-linked TCR variants, a new computational method was used, one built on a probabilistic model of VDJ rearrangement. In TCRdb, the public reads were trimmed at Q25 with fastp and aligned with MiXCR, with productive beta chains retained. One record per CDR3 amino acid sequence lists the most common genes and DNA. These V and J calls derive from TCRdb rather than the authors' analysis. This sample has under 250,000 distinct CDR3 sequences in its table, and roughly 32% of those were observed once. The top ten clones comprise around 4.4% of the sample. The CDR3 covers 12 residues, taking in both the cysteine and the phenylalanine. Only CDR3 DNA remains: 36 bases, in frame from the first base. Taken from the germline V gene, the CDR1 and CDR2 loops are SNHLY and FYNNEI. Trimming removed 5 bases from V and 7 bases from J, leaving 12 bases between the germline ends.

The chain uses TRBV2 and TRBJ2-7; no D gene can be assigned with confidence. The sample taken for sequencing was blood, either unsorted or a sorted T cell fraction (not recorded which). This receptor was identified in a male donor with ankylosing spondylitis or in good health (not recorded which). The sequenced DNA: TGTGCCAGCAGTCCCCTAATTGGGGAGCAGTACTTC. Its translation reads: CASSPLIGEQYF. Here the CDR3 is joined to the reference TRBV2 and TRBJ2-7 genes, and the full variable domain is: EPEVTQTPSHQVTQMGQEVILRCVPISNHLYFYWYRQILGQKVEFLVSFYNNEISEKSEIFDDQFSVERPDGSNFTLKIRSTKLEDSAMYFCASSPLIGEQYFGPGTRLTVT.